This T cell receptor beta chain was sequenced during a study of blood T cells in healthy people across ages. Study-wide background: There was about one barcoded beta molecule captured by template switching per two T cells. Study-level results: The long-lived group displayed more naive CD4+ cells, plus higher diversity, than the aged donors did.

This CDR3 has 12 amino acids. With 7 bases removed from V and 4 bases from J, the gap between germline ends came to 10 bases. A second about 7 to 11 cycle PCR used barcoded and J-beta primers. TCRdb called the 5' RACE reads again in MiXCR, with one record for every CDR3 protein. The sample lists 550,000 to 600,000 distinct CDR3 sequences, roughly 28% occurring once. With regard to this clonotype: The target antigen is unknown.

This receptor was obtained from a woman in her 70s in good health. The specimen sequenced was blood. The chain combines TRBV12-3 or TRBV12-4 with TRBJ1-2, with D unclear. This CDR3 is CASNRGGYGYTF. CDR3 nucleotide sequence: TGTGCCAGCAACCGGGGAGGCTATGGCTACACCTTC.